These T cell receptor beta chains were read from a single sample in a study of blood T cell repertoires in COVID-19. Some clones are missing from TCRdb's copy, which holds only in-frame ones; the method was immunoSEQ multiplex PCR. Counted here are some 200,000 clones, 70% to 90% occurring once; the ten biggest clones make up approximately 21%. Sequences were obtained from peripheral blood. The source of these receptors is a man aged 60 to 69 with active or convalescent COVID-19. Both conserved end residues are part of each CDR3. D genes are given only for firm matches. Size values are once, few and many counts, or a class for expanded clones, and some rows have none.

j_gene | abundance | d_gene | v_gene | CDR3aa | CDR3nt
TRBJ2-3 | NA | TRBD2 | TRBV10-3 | CATSQTSGGAGSSDTQYF | TGTGCCACCAGTCAAACTAGCGGGGGGGCGGGGAGCTCAGATACGCAGTATTTT
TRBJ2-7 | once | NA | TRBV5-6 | CASSLGLNQQYF | TGTGCCAGCAGCCTGGGTCTAAATCAACAGTACTTC
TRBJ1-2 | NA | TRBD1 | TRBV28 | CASSLPTGTSGYTF | TGTGCCAGCAGTCTACCGACAGGGACTAGCGGCTACACCTTC
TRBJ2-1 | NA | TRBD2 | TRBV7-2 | CASSTRTSGGTNEQFF | TGTGCCAGCAGCACCCGGACTAGCGGGGGAACCAATGAGCAGTTCTTC
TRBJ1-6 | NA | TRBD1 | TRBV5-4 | CASSLDRDRSPLHF | TGTGCCAGCAGCTTAGACAGGGACCGGTCACCCCTCCACTTT
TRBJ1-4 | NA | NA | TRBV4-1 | CASSPAGILNEKLFF | TGCGCCAGCAGCCCGGCCGGGATTCTTAATGAAAAACTGTTTTTT
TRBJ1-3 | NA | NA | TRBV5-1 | CASSLSGSNSGNTIYF | TGCGCCAGCAGCTTGTCGGGGTCGAACTCTGGAAACACCATATATTTT
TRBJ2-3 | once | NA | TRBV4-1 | CASSQPLRAGDTQYF | TGCGCCAGCAGCCAACCCTTGAGAGCTGGAGATACGCAGTATTTT
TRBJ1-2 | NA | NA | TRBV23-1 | CASSAGIFGYGYTF | TGCGCCAGCAGTGCGGGGATCTTTGGCTATGGCTACACCTTC
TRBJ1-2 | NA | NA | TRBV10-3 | CAITHEGYGYTF | TGTGCCATCACCCACGAGGGCTATGGCTACACCTTC
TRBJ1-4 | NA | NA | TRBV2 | CAGRRESDGGLFF | TGTGCCGGACGAAGGGAAAGCGACGGGGGACTGTTTTTT
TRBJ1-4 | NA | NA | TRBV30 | CAWGKWGGGEKLFF | TGTGCCTGGGGGAAGTGGGGCGGCGGTGAAAAACTGTTTTTT
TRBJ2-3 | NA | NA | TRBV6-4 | CASSLQGGVTDTQYF | TGTGCCAGCAGTCTACAGGGAGGGGTCACAGATACGCAGTATTTT
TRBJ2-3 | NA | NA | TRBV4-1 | CASSLFGGSTDTQYF | TGCGCCAGCAGCCTCTTCGGAGGCAGCACAGATACGCAGTATTTT
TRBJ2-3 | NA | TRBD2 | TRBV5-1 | CASSVHGTSPDTQYF | TGCGCCAGCTCTGTCCACGGGACTAGTCCTGATACGCAGTATTTT
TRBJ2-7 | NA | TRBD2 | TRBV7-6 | CASSLTSGGVGEQYF | TGTGCCAGCAGCTTAACTAGCGGGGGAGTAGGAGAGCAGTACTTC
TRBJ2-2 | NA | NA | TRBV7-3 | CASSLKGGTGELFF | TGTGCCAGCAGCTTAAAGGGAGGCACCGGGGAGCTGTTTTTT
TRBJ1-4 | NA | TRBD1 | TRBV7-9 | CASSPGTGKEKLFF | TGTGCCAGCAGCCCAGGGACAGGGAAGGAAAAACTGTTTTTT
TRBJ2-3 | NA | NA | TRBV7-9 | CASSSRADTQYF | TGTGCCAGCAGCTCGAGGGCAGATACGCAGTATTTT
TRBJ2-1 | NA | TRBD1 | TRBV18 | CASSQKTGGVSYNEQFF | TGTGCCAGCTCACAAAAGACAGGGGGTGTATCCTACAATGAGCAGTTCTTC
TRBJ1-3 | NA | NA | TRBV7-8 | CASSPRNRASGNTIYF | TGTGCCAGCAGCCCACGCAACAGGGCCTCTGGAAACACCATATATTTT
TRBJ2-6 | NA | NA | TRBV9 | CASSFTGSGANVLTF | TGTGCCAGCAGCTTTACAGGCTCTGGGGCCAACGTCCTGACTTTC
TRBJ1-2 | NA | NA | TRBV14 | CASSLDLYRGYTF | TGTGCCAGCAGCCTCGACTTATATCGTGGCTACACCTTC
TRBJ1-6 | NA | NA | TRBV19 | CASTPRGGERSPLHF | TGTGCCAGTACCCCCCGGGGGGGGGAACGGTCACCCCTCCACTTT
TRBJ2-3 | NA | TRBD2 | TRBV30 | CAWSPRGGGDTQYF | TGTGCCTGGAGTCCCCGGGGGGGAGGAGATACGCAGTATTTT
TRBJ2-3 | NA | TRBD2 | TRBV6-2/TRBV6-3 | CASSSTSTSTDTQYF | TGTGCCAGCAGTTCGACTAGCACTAGCACAGATACGCAGTATTTT
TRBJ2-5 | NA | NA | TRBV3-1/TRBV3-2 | CASSQGLAKETQYF | TGTGCCAGCAGCCAAGGGCTAGCGAAGGAAACCCAGTACTTC
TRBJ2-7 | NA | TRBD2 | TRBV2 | CASTPGLAGGLTYEQYF | TGTGCCAGCACCCCAGGACTAGCGGGGGGACTGACCTACGAGCAGTACTTC
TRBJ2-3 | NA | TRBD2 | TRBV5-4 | CASSSGLAGVSSTDTQYF | TGTGCCAGCAGCTCTGGACTAGCGGGGGTCTCTAGCACAGATACGCAGTATTTT
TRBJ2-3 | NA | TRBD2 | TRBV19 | CASSISGGDRDTQYF | TGTGCCAGTAGTATTAGCGGGGGGGACAGAGATACGCAGTATTTT
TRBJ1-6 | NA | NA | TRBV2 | CASRFGSENNSPLHF | TGTGCCAGCAGGTTCGGGAGTGAAAATAATTCACCCCTCCACTTT
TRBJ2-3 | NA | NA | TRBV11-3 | CASSLGLGRTDTQYF | TGTGCCAGCAGCTTAGGGCTAGGAAGGACAGATACGCAGTATTTT
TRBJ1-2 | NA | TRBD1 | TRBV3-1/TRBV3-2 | CASSRTGGDGYTF | TGTGCCAGCAGTCGAACAGGGGGGGATGGCTACACCTTC
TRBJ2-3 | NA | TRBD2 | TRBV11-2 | CASNVRGGPDTQYF | TGTGCCAGCAACGTCCGGGGGGGGCCAGATACGCAGTATTTT
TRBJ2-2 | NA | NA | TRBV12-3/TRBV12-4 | CASRQRSGELFF | TGTGCCAGCCGTCAGCGGTCCGGGGAGCTGTTTTTT
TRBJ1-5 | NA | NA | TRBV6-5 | CASSYSTDQPQHF | TGTGCCAGCAGTTACTCCACAGATCAGCCCCAGCATTTT
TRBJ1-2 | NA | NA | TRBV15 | CATSGGLDTANYGYTF | TGTGCCACCAGCGGCGGATTGGACACAGCTAACTATGGCTACACCTTC
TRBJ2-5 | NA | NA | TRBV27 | CASSFGDTMETQYF | TGTGCCAGCAGTTTCGGGGACACCATGGAGACCCAGTACTTC
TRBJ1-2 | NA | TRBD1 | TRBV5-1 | CASSPLTGNYGYTF | TGCGCCAGCAGCCCCTTGACAGGGAATTATGGCTACACCTTC
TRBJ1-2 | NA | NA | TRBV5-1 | CASSSQGNTGFANYGYTF | TGCGCCAGCAGCTCTCAAGGAAATACAGGGTTCGCCAACTATGGCTACACCTTC
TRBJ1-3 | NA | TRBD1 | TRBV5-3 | CARRARGGTGHNSGNTIYF | TGTGCCAGAAGGGCTAGGGGCGGGACAGGGCATAACTCTGGAAACACCATATATTTT
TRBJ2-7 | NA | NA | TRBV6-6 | CASSYLDEQYF | TGTGCCAGCAGTTATTTAGACGAGCAGTACTTC
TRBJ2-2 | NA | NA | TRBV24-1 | CATSDPTDLTGELFF | TGTGCCACCAGTGACCCCACTGATCTCACCGGGGAGCTGTTTTTT
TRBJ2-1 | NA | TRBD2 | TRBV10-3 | CAISAGGSSYNEQFF | TGTGCCATCAGTGCGGGGGGGAGCTCCTACAATGAGCAGTTCTTC
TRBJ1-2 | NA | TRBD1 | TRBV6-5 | CASRRTGGVGYTF | TGTGCCAGCAGAAGGACAGGGGGAGTCGGCTACACCTTC
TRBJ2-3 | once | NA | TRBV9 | CASSVGLVQGLTTRDTQYF | TGTGCCAGCAGCGTAGGTCTCGTTCAGGGGCTGACGACACGAGATACGCAGTATTTT
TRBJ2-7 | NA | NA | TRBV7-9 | CASSLGSAGEQYF | TGTGCCAGCAGCTTAGGTAGTGCGGGAGAGCAGTACTTC
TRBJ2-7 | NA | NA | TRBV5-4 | CASRTFGRAYEQYF | TGTGCCAGCCGAACTTTTGGGCGGGCCTACGAGCAGTACTTC
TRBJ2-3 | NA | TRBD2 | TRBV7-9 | CASSLVQRGGHADTQYF | TGTGCCAGCAGCTTAGTCCAGCGGGGGGGCCATGCAGATACGCAGTATTTT
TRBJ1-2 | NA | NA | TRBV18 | CASSQGEDYGYTF | TGTGCCAGCTCACAGGGAGAGGACTATGGCTACACCTTC
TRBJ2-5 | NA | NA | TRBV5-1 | CASSLGLAGRQETQYF | TGCGCCAGCAGCTTGGGTTTAGCAGGGAGGCAAGAGACCCAGTACTTC
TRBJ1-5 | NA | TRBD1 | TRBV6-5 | CASLDRGSNQPQHF | TGTGCCAGCCTGGACAGGGGTAGCAATCAGCCCCAGCATTTT
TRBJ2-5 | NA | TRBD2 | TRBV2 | CASSERTSQETQYF | TGTGCCAGCAGTGAGAGGACTAGCCAAGAGACCCAGTACTTC
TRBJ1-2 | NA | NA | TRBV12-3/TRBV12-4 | CASSRGNYGYTF | TGTGCCAGCAGCCGGGGAAACTATGGCTACACCTTC
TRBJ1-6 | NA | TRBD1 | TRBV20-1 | CSARVNPGQLF | TGCAGTGCTAGAGTAAACCCGGGACAGCTCTTT